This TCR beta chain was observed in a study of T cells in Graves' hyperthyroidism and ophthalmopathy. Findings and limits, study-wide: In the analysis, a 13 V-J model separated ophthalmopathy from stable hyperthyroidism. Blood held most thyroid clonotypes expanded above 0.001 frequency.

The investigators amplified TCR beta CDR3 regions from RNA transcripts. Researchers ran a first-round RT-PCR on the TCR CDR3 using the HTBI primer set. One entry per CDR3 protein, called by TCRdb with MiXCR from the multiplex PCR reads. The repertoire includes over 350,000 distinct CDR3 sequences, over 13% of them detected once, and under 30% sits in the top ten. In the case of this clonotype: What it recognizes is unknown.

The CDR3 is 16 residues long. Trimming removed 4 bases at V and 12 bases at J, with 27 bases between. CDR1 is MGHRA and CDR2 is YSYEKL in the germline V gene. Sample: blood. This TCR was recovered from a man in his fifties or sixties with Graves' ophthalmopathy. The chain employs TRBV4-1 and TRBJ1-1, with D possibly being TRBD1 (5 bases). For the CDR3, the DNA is TGCGCCAGCAGCCCATCACCGGGGCTTGGGGCCCCAAGGTCTTTCTTT. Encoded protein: CASSPSPGLGAPRSFF.